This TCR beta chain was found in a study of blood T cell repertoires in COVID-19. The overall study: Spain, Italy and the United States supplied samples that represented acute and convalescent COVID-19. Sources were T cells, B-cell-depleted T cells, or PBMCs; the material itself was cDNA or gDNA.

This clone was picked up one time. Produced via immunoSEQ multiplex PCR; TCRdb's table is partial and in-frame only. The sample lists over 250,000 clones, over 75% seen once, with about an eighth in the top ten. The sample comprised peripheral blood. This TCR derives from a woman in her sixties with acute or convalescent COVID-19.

CDR3 sequence: CASSSGQVSTDTQYF. CDR3 bases: TGTGCCAGCAGTTCCGGACAGGTCAGCACAGATACGCAGTATTTT. The chain carries TRBV6-5 and TRBJ2-3; 7 bases agree with TRBD1. J gave up 0 bases and V 4 bases, and 4 bases lay outside the gene matches. This CDR3 region has 15 residues. Germline values: CDR1 MNHEY, CDR2 SVGAGI.